The sequence of this T cell receptor beta chain was determined in a study of OX40 agonist ivuxolimab in advanced cancers. At the level of the whole study: Ivuxolimab was an agonistic, fully human IgG2 monoclonal antibody directed against OX40 (CD134), a costimulatory receptor. Partial responses occurred in three dose-escalation patients: two with cutaneous melanoma and one with hepatocellular carcinoma. Intravenous ivuxolimab was administered to patients every 2 weeks at six dose levels: 0.01, 0.1, 0.3, 1.5, 3 and 10 mg/kg. Among the 50 to 55 dose-escalation patients, around 20 had hepatocellular carcinoma, around 15 melanoma, 9 renal cell carcinoma and 9 head and neck cancer. The monotherapy dose-escalation portion (N ≈ 52 patients) of the phase I ivuxolimab trial is reported in the paper. Patients were allowed to have had prior anti-PD-1, anti-PD-L1 or anti-CTLA-4 therapy, and roughly two fifths of the dose-escalation patients had been treated with checkpoint inhibitors. In the dose-escalation cohort, approximately 82% of patients were male, and the mean age was roughly 60 years, with a range of about 23 to 90. The purpose of peripheral TCRbeta sequencing was to test whether ivuxolimab changed TCR sequence diversity and led to clonal T-cell expansion.

Notes on this clone: Its antigen target is currently unknown. There are no base qualities to consult, and no much larger clone falls within one base.

Patients with autoimmune disease history or receiving systemic immunosuppression were excluded from the trial. Peripheral blood for TCR sequencing was collected from all dose cohorts at baseline, on cycle 4 day 1, and on cycle 7 day 1. Samples came from an open-label, multicenter, first-in-human phase I dose-escalation trial of ivuxolimab. Adults with locally advanced or metastatic head and neck squamous cell, hepatocellular, melanoma or renal cell carcinoma were enrolled in the trial. CD4+ and CD8+ T cells were sorted separately from peripheral blood before TCR sequencing. Beyond this particular receptor, the publication reports: Low levels of normalized T-cell clonal expansion were also seen in some patients who did not respond. After ivuxolimab, more expanded clones were found on average in CD8+ T cells than in CD4+ T cells. Partial responders in the 0.1-3.0 mg/kg groups had among the lowest normalized peripheral clonal expansion, especially among CD8+ T cells. Antigen specificity was not determined for the clonally expanded peripheral T cells. At doses of 0.1 to 3.0 mg/kg, clonal expansion of both CD4+ and CD8+ blood T cells was observed from baseline to week 6.

To sequence the TCRbeta CDR3 region, genomic DNA was isolated from the sorted cells. TCRbeta CDR3 regions were sequenced using the immunoSEQ Assay. Sourced from immuneACCESS, this table was stored by TCRdb with only in-frame sequences that have V and J called. A share of the clones is absent; for the studies checked, an unresolved V gene accounts for under half, and the remainder has no known explanation. Here the sample has under 75,000 clones; about 93% occur a single time. 20% to 30% of the sample belongs to the ten largest clones. The sequenced sample was CD4+ or CD8+ T cells sorted from blood, obtained in a trial of the OX40 agonist ivuxolimab. The TCR comes from an adult with an advanced solid tumor such as melanoma, head and neck, liver or kidney cancer.

The bases are TGTGCCAGCTCACCACCTGGGGGGAGTAGCGACGAGCAGTACTTC. This encodes CASSPPGGSSDEQYF. The sequence joins TRBV18 to TRBJ2-7; the D gene is perhaps TRBD2, from 6 matching bases. The germline V gene encodes CDR1 KGHSH and CDR2 LQKENI. V was cut back by 0 bases and J by 5 bases, leaving a gap of 14 bases between them. The CDR3 contains 15 residues, cysteine and phenylalanine counted. Only the CDR3 region is kept as DNA, spanning 45 bases read in frame from base 1.